This TCR beta chain emerged from a study of control samples from healthy donors and cancer patients. CDR1 SQVTM and CDR2 ANQGSEA come from the germline V gene. The CDR3 runs to 13 residues. V lost 5 bases and J 2 bases, leaving 7 bases between the germline ends. TCRdb's table, derived via immunoSEQ multiplex PCR, lists solely in-frame clones and lacks some. Here the sample spans fewer than 200,000 clones, 94% being singletons. The TCR sequence derives from a man between 60 and 70 years old with colorectal cancer. Material for sequencing was PBMCs. V gene TRBV29-1 combines with J gene TRBJ2-6; no definite D call. In DNA, the CDR3 is TGCAGCGTTCAGAGAACTGGGGCCAACGTCCTGACTTTC. Translating gives CSVQRTGANVLTF.